The clone carrying this T cell receptor (beta chain) was seen more than once but under ten times. Per the authors' pipeline: Amplification with reference gene primers provided the estimates of nucleated cell counts. Method: immunoSEQ multiplex PCR; TCRdb's copy keeps in-frame clones and lacks some. Clone size and V and J calls were adopted from that table, with D and trimming inferred from the DNA. The data hold 20,000 to 30,000 clones, with around 83% observed a single time. This sample stems from a study of blood T cell repertoires in COVID-19. Study summary: Researchers got acute and convalescent COVID-19 samples from the United States, Italy and Spain.

The CDR3 is 13 residues long. The V gene lost 7 bases and the J gene lost 2 bases, with 12 bases spanning the gap. Germline V gene lookup returns CDR1 MNHNY and CDR2 SVGAGI (reference sequence). This chain links TRBV6-6 with TRBJ2-7, with D maybe TRBD2 (5 bases). Sequenced: peripheral blood. The clonotype was recovered from a human donor in a cohort sampled during active COVID-19. The CDR3 nucleotides read TGTGCCAGCACTTCGTCCGGGACCTACGAGCAGTACTTC. Its translation: CASTSSGTYEQYF.